These 20 T cell receptor beta chains came from one sample sequenced in a study of STAT3 mutations in large granular lymphocyte leukemia. Produced via immunoSEQ multiplex PCR; TCRdb's table is partial and in-frame only. The sample includes 6,000 or so clones, around a third of them seen just once. These receptors have no known antigen. Findings and limits, study-wide: In T-cell large granular lymphocyte leukemia, about half of patients showed multiple immunodominant subclonotypes.

The sample comprised peripheral blood mononuclear cells. All receptors come from a woman between 40 and 55 years old with T-cell large granular lymphocyte leukemia. Some clones in this sample may be carry-over from other donors' samples.

The V gene is TRBV30, the J gene TRBJ1-2, with 7 bases aligning to TRBD1. CDR1 is GTSNPN and CDR2 is SVGIG in the germline V gene (reference sequence). V trimming: 4 bases; J trimming: 8 bases; junction bases outside the gene matches: 7. This CDR3 is 12 amino acids long. The CDR3 DNA reads TGTGCCTGGAATACAGGGGTAAGGGGCTACACCTTC. This gives the protein CAWNTGVRGYTF.

The rearrangement links TRBV6-6 to TRBJ2-1; possible D gene TRBD2, 7 bases. The CDR3 sequence is 16 residues long. CDR1 and CDR2 (germline): MNHNY, SVGAGI (reference sequence). V lost 0 bases, J lost 5 bases, and 14 bases lay in between. The CDR3 sequence is CASSYSAGAYDNEQFF. CDR3 sequence (DNA): TGTGCCAGCAGTTACTCTGCGGGGGCCTACGACAATGAGCAGTTCTTC.

The chain is built from TRBV4-2 and TRBJ2-7, with 14 bases fitting TRBD2. The length of the CDR3 is 16 residues. With 3 bases clipped from V and 4 bases from J, the junction kept 5 bases outside the gene matches. CDR1 and CDR2 from the germline V gene are LGHNA and YNFKEQ. CDR3 sequence reads: CASSQTGLAGEYEQYF. The CDR3 DNA sequence: TGTGCCAGCAGCCAGACGGGACTAGCGGGGGAGTACGAGCAGTACTTC.

This clone was found a few times. The rearrangement uses TRBV14 and TRBJ2-1; 7 bases map to TRBD2. CDR1 SGHDN and CDR2 FVKESK come from the germline V gene. The trim removed 0 bases at V and 0 bases at J, leaving 11 bases unmatched. CDR3 length: 19 residues. The CDR3 nucleotides are TGTGCCAGCAGCCAAGATAGATCCGGACTAGGGAGCTCCTACAATGAGCAGTTCTTC. Translation: CASSQDRSGLGSSYNEQFF.

This clone was seen more than once but under ten times. CDR3 region: CASSLVAASYNEQFF. CDR3 nucleotides: TGCGCCAGCAGCTTGGTAGCGGCGTCCTACAATGAGCAGTTCTTC. This chain links TRBV5-1 with TRBJ2-1; D is possibly TRBD2 (6 bases). The germline CDR1 and CDR2 sequences are SGHRS and YFSETQ. The CDR3 extends over 15 amino acids. V was pared by 0 bases and J by 1 base, with 8 bases between.

This sequence joins TRBV7-3 and TRBJ2-3; 8 bases align to TRBD2. V lost 5 bases to trimming and J lost 1 base; unmatched junction nucleotides: 5. The germline V gene encodes CDR1 SGHTA and CDR2 FQGTGA. The CDR3 has 15 amino acids. The CDR3 region is CASSPSGGGTDTQYF. The CDR3, as DNA: TGTGCCAGCAGCCCTTCGGGGGGGGGCACAGATACGCAGTATTTT.

The chain combines TRBV7-9 with TRBJ1-1; D perhaps matches TRBD1 (5 bases). From germline, CDR1 is SEHNR and CDR2 FQNEAQ (reference sequence). CDR3 size: 13 residues. Trimming took off 5 bases at V and 3 bases at J, with 10 bases between the two ends. CDR3: CASSAPGYTEAFF. CDR3 nucleotide sequence: TGTGCCAGCAGCGCCCCAGGGTACACTGAAGCTTTCTTT.

The chain's CDR3 is CSVTPPGTAQETQYF. The CDR3 region has the DNA TGCAGCGTCACTCCCCCCGGGACAGCACAAGAGACCCAGTACTTC. The chain combines TRBV29-1 with TRBJ2-5, with 7 bases that match TRBD1. The germline V gene encodes CDR1 SQVTM and CDR2 ANQGSEA. The CDR3 runs 15 residues. Losses at the gene ends were 6 bases for V and 2 bases for J; bases not matched to a gene: 12.

V is TRBV5-4 and J is TRBJ1-1; TRBD1 might be the D (5 bases). This CDR3 spans 15 amino acids. Germline V gene lookup returns CDR1 SGHNT and CDR2 YYREEE (reference sequence). Trimming removed 5 bases at V and 8 bases at J, with 22 bases between. The CDR3 sequence is CASSLTAHSTEEAFF. DNA for the CDR3: TGTGCCAGCAGTCTGACAGCCCACAGCACTGAGGAAGCTTTCTTT.

Here the CDR3 reads CASSLWQGGEKLFF. CDR3 bases: TGTGCCAGCAGCTTGTGGCAGGGCGGGGAAAAACTGTTTTTT. V usage is TRBV5-8 and J usage is TRBJ1-4; TRBD1 is a possible D gene (5 bases). CDR1 is SGHTS and CDR2 is YDEGEE in the germline V gene. This CDR3 is 14 amino acids long. Trimming removed 1 base from V and 8 bases from J, with 12 bases in between.

This clone has just a few counts. The CDR3 region has the DNA TGTGCCATCAGTGAGTCTGGGAGTAATTCACCCCTCCACTTT. It translates to CAISESGSNSPLHF. The rearrangement links TRBV10-3 to TRBJ1-6; no clear D gene. Between the trimmed V and J ends, which lost 0 bases and 6 bases, there was a span of 6 bases. This CDR3 contains 14 residues. CDR1 is ENHRY and CDR2 is SYGVKD in the germline V gene.

This clone has only a few counts. The chain employs TRBV27 and TRBJ2-7; D tentatively reads TRBD1 or TRBD2 (5 bases each). Trimming stripped 3 bases from V and 3 bases from J, with 18 bases between. The CDR3 extends over 16 amino acids. Germline values: CDR1 MNHEY, CDR2 SMNVEV (reference sequence). CDR3 amino acids: CASSFSAPGRYYEQYF. The CDR3 DNA follows: TGTGCCAGCAGTTTTTCTGCCCCGGGACGGTACTACGAGCAGTACTTC.

This clone has just a few counts. The J gene is TRBJ1-2, the V gene TRBV10-3, with unresolved D. This CDR3 is 12 amino acids long. Trimming took 6 bases from V and 6 from J, leaving 11 bases between them. Germline V gene sequence: CDR1 ENHRY, CDR2 SYGVKD. CDR3 nucleotides: TGTGCCATCAGCGGGTCCGGGGATGGCTACACCTTC. This codes for CAISGSGDGYTF.

This sequence joins TRBV13 and TRBJ1-3; 8 positions match TRBD1. This CDR3 is built from 16 residues. J gave up 2 bases and V 0 bases, and 3 bases lay outside the gene matches. Germline CDR1 is PRHDT and CDR2 is FYEKMQ (reference sequence). The DNA for the CDR3 is TGTGCCAGCAGCTTAGGACCAGGGGGCCCTGGAAACACCATATATTTT. Its protein is CASSLGPGGPGNTIYF.

This chain connects TRBV6-5 to TRBJ2-7, with 8 bases fitting TRBD1. CDR3 size: 13 residues. Germline CDR1 is MNHEY and CDR2 is SVGAGI. Germline trimming cut 4 bases from V and 6 bases from J; bases unmatched to any gene: 5. The CDR3, as DNA: TGTGCCAGCAGTTCCAGGGGGCTCGCCGAGCAGTACTTC. This encodes CASSSRGLAEQYF.

This clone has a handful of counts. The chain joins TRBV2 to TRBJ1-2; the match to TRBD1 covers 11 bases. Germline loops: CDR1 SNHLY, CDR2 FYNNEI. V lost 11 bases and J lost 1; bases outside the gene matches: 9. This CDR3 region has 15 residues. CDR3 DNA sequence: TGTGCCCGACGGGACAGGGGGACCTATAACTATGGCTACACCTTC. Translated: CARRDRGTYNYGYTF.

This clone occurred a few times. The J gene is TRBJ1-5, the V gene TRBV6-6; a weak D match, TRBD1 (6 bases). Germline lookup yields CDR1 MNHNY and CDR2 SVGAGI (reference sequence). This CDR3 is built from 16 residues. Trimming cost V 6 bases and J 0 bases, with 15 bases left between them. Here the CDR3 DNA reads TGTGCCAGCAGCCCAGGACAGCCGGCTAGCAATCAGCCCCAGCATTTT. It codes for CASSPGQPASNQPQHF.

This clone was seen a few times. The CDR3 nucleotides read TGTGCCTGGAGCAGAGAATCCCTCTACTACGAGCAGTACTTC. Translating it yields CAWSRESLYYEQYF. The chain carries TRBV30 and TRBJ2-7, with no clear D. The CDR3 runs to 14 residues. Germline V gene lookup returns CDR1 GTSNPN and CDR2 SVGIG (reference sequence). Between the trimmed V and J ends, which lost 3 bases and 3 bases, there was a span of 15 bases. The entire variable domain, with the rest obtained from reference TRBV30 and TRBJ2-7, is as follows: SQTIHQWPATLVQPVGSPLSLECTVEGTSNPNLYWYRQAAGRGLQLLFYSVGIGQISSEVPQNLSASRPQDRQFILSSKKLLLSDSGFYLCAWSRESLYYEQYFGPGTRLTVT.

In its sample, this clone was seen a few times. The CDR3 loop reads CASSESPRAGGYNEQFF. The CDR3 bases are TGTGCCAGCAGTGAATCGCCGCGAGCGGGAGGGTACAATGAGCAGTTCTTC. The chain combines TRBV25-1 with TRBJ2-1; 10 bases map to TRBD2. The CDR3 runs 17 residues. J lost 4 bases, V lost 1 base, and 7 bases had no gene match. The germline gives CDR1 MGHDK, CDR2 SYGVNS.

This clone was seen only a few times. The chain uses TRBV7-3 and TRBJ2-7; TRBD2 might be the D (7 bases). CDR1 is SGHTA, CDR2 FQGTGA, per germline. There are 18 residues in the CDR3. Trimming stripped 1 base from V and 1 base from J, with 20 bases between. In nucleotides, the CDR3 is TGTGCCAGCAGCTTAATAAGGGAATTGCGGGGGCTATCCTACGAGCAGTACTTC. Translating it yields CASSLIRELRGLSYEQYF.